The 30 T cell receptor beta chains reported below all come from one sample, sequenced in a study of low-dose radiotherapy and immunotherapy resistance in tumors. Time point here: before trial treatment. TRAV- and TRBV-specific primers, spanning alpha and beta chains, primed first-strand cDNA. A constant-region primer paired with the V-primer adapter amplified TCRs over about 20 PCR cycles. TCRdb ran MiXCR on the reads and lists one entry per CDR3 protein. The repertoire holds 85,000 to 100,000 distinct CDR3 sequences, with 9.4% as singletons. The source was PBMCs, collected before treatment. These receptors were obtained from a male donor with prostate cancer.

The rearrangement joins TRBV26 to TRBJ2-5. TRBV26 is labeled a pseudogene. The CDR3 extends over 11 amino acids. The CDR3 loop reads CASRLWETQYF. The DNA for the CDR3 is TGTGCCAGCAGATTGTGGGAGACCCAGTACTTC.

This clonotype was observed at least ten times. This chain connects TRBV7-2 to TRBJ2-1; D is possibly TRBD1 or TRBD2 (5 bases each). The CDR3 is 15 residues long. V dropped 5 bases and J dropped 6 bases, with 17 bases sitting between them. Germline CDR1 and CDR2: SGHTA and FQGNSA. CDR3 residues: CASSRSGFAGNEQFF. The CDR3 nucleotides are TGTGCCAGCAGCCGCTCAGGGTTCGCGGGCAATGAGCAGTTCTTC.

This clonotype was recorded many times. This chain's CDR3 is CASSESQGGNSPLHF. CDR3 nucleotide sequence: TGTGCCAGCAGTGAATCCCAGGGAGGTAATTCACCCCTCCACTTT. The rearrangement joins TRBV25-1 to TRBJ1-6; TRBD1 is a possible D gene (5 bases). CDR3 length: 15 amino acids. V was trimmed by 1 base and J by 6 bases, leaving 10 bases between them. CDR1 and CDR2 from the germline V gene are MGHDK and SYGVNS.

This clonotype was detected a few times. This may stem from a read error, because a much larger clone lies one nucleotide away. The genes are TRBV9 and TRBJ2-1, with D hard to call. V was trimmed by 3 bases and J by 5 bases, leaving 3 bases between them. Germline V gene lookup returns CDR1 SGDLS and CDR2 YYNGEE. This CDR3 region has 11 residues. The CDR3 is CASSANNEQFF. The CDR3 region has the DNA TGTGCCAGCAGCGCAAACAATGAGCAGTTCTTC.

At least ten counts were recorded for this clonotype. This sequence joins TRBV20-1 and TRBJ2-7, with 7 bases lining up with TRBD2. The germline gives CDR1 DFQATT, CDR2 SNEGSKA (reference sequence). With 3 bases clipped from V and 0 bases from J, the junction kept 11 bases outside the gene matches. There are 16 residues in the CDR3. This chain's CDR3 is CSARGGASGNSYEQYF. CDR3 in DNA: TGCAGTGCTAGGGGTGGCGCTAGCGGTAACTCCTACGAGCAGTACTTC.

This clonotype was found many times. The chain combines TRBV5-1 with TRBJ2-7; perhaps D is TRBD1 or TRBD2 (5 bases each). Trimming removed 1 base from V and 5 bases from J, with 10 bases in between. Germline V gene sequence: CDR1 SGHRS, CDR2 YFSETQ. CDR3 length: 13 residues. The CDR3 region has the DNA TGCGCCAGCAGCTTGATGGGGGATCACGAGCAGTACTTC. This encodes CASSLMGDHEQYF.

The sample holds many counts of this clonotype. The DNA for the CDR3 is TGTGCCAGCAGCCCCGGATTGGACAGGGTCCACGAGCAGTACTTC. Translation gives CASSPGLDRVHEQYF. V is TRBV9 and J is TRBJ2-7; 8 bases agree with TRBD1. Germline V CDR1 and CDR2: SGDLS, YYNGEE. CDR3 length: 15 amino acids. V lost 4 bases, J lost 5 bases, and 11 bases stayed unmatched.

There are many counts of this clonotype. The chain employs TRBV5-4 and TRBJ2-1; TRBD2 might be the D (6 bases). The ends were cut back, 4 bases at V and 7 bases at J, with 12 bases in the middle. There are 13 residues in the CDR3. Germline V CDR1 and CDR2: SGHNT, YYREEE (reference sequence). This chain's CDR3 is CASSARLGNEQFF. The DNA of the CDR3 is TGTGCCAGCAGCGCTAGACTAGGGAATGAGCAGTTCTTC.

The chain uses TRBV12-5 and TRBJ2-1; 10 nucleotides line up with TRBD2. CDR3 length: 16 residues. The trim removed 5 bases at V and 4 bases at J, leaving 8 bases unmatched. CDR1 and CDR2 (germline): LGHNT, FRNRAP. Here the CDR3 reads CASGPLGTSVYNEQFF. The CDR3 DNA reads as TGTGCTAGTGGTCCCCTTGGGACTAGCGTATACAATGAGCAGTTCTTC.

The CDR3 DNA is TGTGCCTGCACCCGGGAGGCAGGCTACGAGCAGTACTTC. It is translated as CACTREAGYEQYF. The chain recombines TRBV28 with TRBJ2-7, with 7 bases lining up with TRBD2. CDR1 and CDR2 (germline): MDHEN, SYDVKM. After removal of 11 bases from V and 3 bases from J, the junction contained 10 bases not matched to a gene. The length of the CDR3 is 13 residues.

This clonotype was counted only a few times. The V call is TRBV19, the J call TRBJ2-7; the match to TRBD1 covers 11 bases. The trim removed 5 bases at V and 5 bases at J, leaving 5 bases unmatched. This CDR3 has 14 residues. In germline, CDR1 is LNHDA, CDR2 SQIVND (reference sequence). CDR3: CASSEPGQGDEQYF. The CDR3 bases are TGTGCCAGTAGTGAACCGGGACAGGGGGACGAGCAGTACTTC.

This clonotype was picked up many times. This chain links TRBV28 with TRBJ2-1, with D maybe TRBD2 (6 bases). The germline CDR1 and CDR2 sequences are MDHEN and SYDVKM. There are 14 residues in the CDR3. V gave up 1 base and J gave up 7 bases, with 11 bases separating them. For the CDR3, the DNA is TGTGCCAGCAGTTTATACGGGAGAAATAATGAGCAGTTCTTC. It translates to CASSLYGRNNEQFF.

This clonotype was seen at least ten times. The chain couples TRBV3-1 to TRBJ2-1; TRBD2 agrees at 7 bases. CDR3 size: 14 residues. Germline V gives CDR1 LGHDT, CDR2 YNNKEL (reference sequence). The V and J ends lost 7 bases and 5 bases, in that order; junction bases with no gene match: 8. CDR3 protein: CASTSSTSDNEQFF. The CDR3, as DNA: TGTGCCAGCACCTCATCAACTAGCGACAATGAGCAGTTCTTC.

At least ten counts were recorded for this clonotype. The chain has TRBV12-3 or TRBV12-4 and TRBJ2-7; TRBD2 might be the D (5 bases). Trimming left V 3 bases short and J 6 bases short, with 9 bases between. The CDR3 covers 12 residues. The chain's CDR3 is CASSFGEGEQYF. The DNA of the CDR3 is TGTGCCAGCAGTTTCGGAGAGGGCGAGCAGTACTTC.

This clonotype has at least ten counts. This chain connects TRBV7-6 to TRBJ1-2; D call uncertain. The V gene's germline CDR1 is SGHVS and CDR2 FNYEAQ. Trimming stripped 3 bases from V and 0 bases from J, with 11 bases between. The CDR3 loop spans 15 amino acids. The CDR3 is CASSLAPEANYGYTF. The CDR3, as DNA: TGTGCCAGCAGCTTGGCGCCTGAAGCTAACTATGGCTACACCTTC. The whole variable domain, filled in from reference TRBV7-6 and TRBJ1-2, reads GAGVSQSPRYKVTKRGQDVALRCDPISGHVSLYWYRQALGQGPEFLTYFNYEAQQDKSGLPNDRFSAERPEGSISTLTIQRTEQRDSAMYRCASSLAPEANYGYTFGSGTRLTVV.

This clonotype was observed at least ten times. The chain couples TRBV7-2 to TRBJ2-7; D is ambiguous. The CDR3 is 14 amino acids. The germline V and J ends were trimmed by 3 bases and 6 bases, with 15 bases remaining between them. CDR1 and CDR2 from the germline V gene are SGHTA and FQGNSA. The CDR3 DNA follows: TGTGCCAGCAGCTTTTCCGACTTCACGGGCGAGCAGTACTTC. Translated, it gives CASSFSDFTGEQYF.

This clonotype showed up many times. The chain recombines TRBV6-1 with TRBJ1-1; possibly TRBD1 for D (5 bases). The CDR3 totals 15 residues. Germline CDR1 MNHNS, CDR2 SASEGT. Trimming removed 3 bases from V and 0 bases from J, with 11 bases in between. CDR3 in amino acids: CASSDRGLMNTEAFF. The CDR3 coding sequence is TGTGCCAGCAGTGATCGGGGGTTAATGAACACTGAAGCTTTCTTT.

This clonotype was detected ten times or more. This chain connects TRBV24-1 to TRBJ2-5; 10 bases align to TRBD2. Germline lookup yields CDR1 KGHDR and CDR2 SFDVKD. With V trimmed by 9 bases and J by 4 bases, 7 bases remained unmatched. The CDR3 totals 14 residues. Here the CDR3 DNA reads TGTGCCACCTCCGCTAGCGGGAGTGGAGAGACCCAGTACTTC. Protein: CATSASGSGETQYF.

This clonotype appeared many times. The chain uses TRBV20-1 and TRBJ2-7, with D possibly TRBD2 on 5 matching bases. The CDR3 extends over 15 amino acids. V shed 1 base and J shed 0 bases, with 13 bases lying between them. The germline CDR1 and CDR2 sequences are DFQATT and SNEGSKA (reference sequence). The CDR3 is CSARGGGSSSYEQYF. In DNA, the CDR3 is TGCAGTGCTAGAGGCGGCGGGTCTAGCTCCTACGAGCAGTACTTC.

In this sample, this clonotype turned up many times. CDR3 amino acids: CASRLAVTIGDTQYF. In DNA, the CDR3 is TGTGCCAGCAGGTTAGCGGTGACCATTGGAGATACGCAGTATTTT. The chain is built from TRBV21-1 and TRBJ2-3; no DNA check was done on the table's D call, TRBD2. TRBV21-1 is termed a pseudogene. The CDR3 extends over 15 amino acids.

This clonotype was seen many times. The chain uses TRBV18 and TRBJ2-1, with TRBD2 matching 12 bases. The ends lost 3 bases at V and 6 bases at J; junction bases unmatched: 3. Germline CDR1 KGHSH, CDR2 LQKENI. The length of the CDR3 is 15 residues. In nucleotides, the CDR3 is TGTGCCAGCTCACCGGGACTAGCGGGCCCCAATGAGCAGTTCTTC. This encodes CASSPGLAGPNEQFF.

This clonotype came up many times. V gene TRBV9 combines with J gene TRBJ2-2, with 7 bases identical to TRBD1. V shed 0 bases, J shed 6 bases, and the junction held 5 bases outside the gene matches. The CDR3 loop spans 15 amino acids. CDR1 SGDLS and CDR2 YYNGEE come from the germline V gene. Here the CDR3 DNA reads TGTGCCAGCAGCGTAGTTCCAGGGGGTGCCGGGGAGCTGTTTTTT. Its protein is CASSVVPGGAGELFF.

This clonotype occurred many times. The chain couples TRBV7-2 to TRBJ1-6, with D hard to call. V lost 1 base to trimming and J lost 5 bases, with 6 bases between them. The CDR3 has 14 amino acids. From germline, CDR1 is SGHTA and CDR2 FQGNSA. CDR3 loop: CASSLETDNSPLHF. The CDR3 DNA sequence: TGTGCCAGCAGCTTAGAAACAGATAATTCACCCCTCCACTTT.

At least ten counts were recorded for this clonotype. The chain recombines TRBV20-1 with TRBJ2-7; 10 nucleotides align to TRBD2. The CDR3 is made up of 13 amino acids. CDR1 and CDR2 from the germline V gene are DFQATT and SNEGSKA (reference sequence). With 7 bases clipped from V and 1 base from J, the junction kept 4 bases outside the gene matches. CDR3 loop: CSVWTSGSYEQYF. The CDR3 bases are TGCAGTGTTTGGACTAGCGGATCCTACGAGCAGTACTTC.

This clonotype was detected ten times or more. The chain carries TRBV28 and TRBJ2-7; TRBD1 aligns across 7 bases. V shed 5 bases, J shed 2 bases, and the junction held 12 bases outside the gene matches. The CDR3 has 16 amino acids. The germline V gene has CDR1 MDHEN and CDR2 SYDVKM. The CDR3 sequence: CASSPPTGTAPYEQYF. The CDR3 region has the DNA TGTGCCAGCAGTCCGCCAACCGGGACAGCACCCTACGAGCAGTACTTC.

This clonotype was observed at least ten times. V gene TRBV7-3 combines with J gene TRBJ2-5, with 8 bases matching TRBD1. The CDR3 sequence is 14 residues long. Germline V gene lookup returns CDR1 SGHTA and CDR2 FQGTGA. V was pared by 5 bases and J by 5 bases, with 7 bases of the junction left unmatched. The CDR3 spells CASSPQGADETQYF. CDR3 nucleotides: TGTGCCAGCAGCCCTCAGGGGGCGGACGAGACCCAGTACTTC.

The sample holds many counts of this clonotype. J is TRBJ1-3 and V is TRBV2; D unclear. Trimming took off 10 bases at V and 0 bases at J, with 16 bases between the two ends. From germline, CDR1 is SNHLY and CDR2 FYNNEI. The CDR3 has 15 residues. DNA of the CDR3: TGTGCCACCGCGGACGGGGTGGGCTCTGGAAACACCATATATTTT. Protein sequence: CATADGVGSGNTIYF.

This clonotype showed up many times. This chain uses TRBV6-2 or TRBV6-3 with TRBJ2-5; perhaps TRBD2 as D (6 bases). The germline gives CDR1 MNHEY, CDR2 SVGEGT. V was trimmed by 6 bases and J by 5 bases, leaving 16 bases between them. The CDR3 is 14 amino acids. CDR3 sequence: CASRRAGGPETQYF. CDR3 sequence (DNA): TGTGCCAGCAGACGTGCAGGAGGGCCCGAGACCCAGTACTTC.

Ten or more counts support this clonotype. The chain combines TRBV2 with TRBJ2-3; a weak D match, TRBD2 (5 bases). The length of the CDR3 is 15 residues. The germline gives CDR1 SNHLY, CDR2 FYNNEI. Trimming removed 1 base at V and 2 bases at J, with 10 bases between. CDR3 residues: CASSEDGGFTDTQYF. The CDR3 DNA reads TGTGCCAGCAGTGAAGATGGAGGCTTCACAGATACGCAGTATTTT.

This clonotype appeared many times. The chain joins TRBV10-3 to TRBJ2-4; 7 positions agree with TRBD2. The CDR3 covers 15 residues. Looked up from germline, CDR1 is ENHRY and CDR2 is SYGVKD. V lost 10 bases, J lost 1 base, and 10 bases stayed unmatched. CDR3 sequence reads: CASSSGPEAKNIQYF. CDR3 nucleotides: TGTGCCAGCTCTAGCGGCCCCGAGGCCAAAAACATTCAGTACTTC.